This T cell receptor beta chain was observed in a study of T-cell reconstitution after alpha-beta-depleted transplantation in children. The ends lost 2 bases at V and 4 bases at J; junction bases unmatched: 6. The germline gives CDR1 KGHDR, CDR2 SFDVKD. CDR3 length equals 17 residues. For TCRbeta, the library was prepared with unique molecular identifiers. Via MiXCR, TCRdb re-called the PCR reads, giving one row per CDR3 protein. The profile covers roughly 500,000 distinct CDR3 sequences, with under 15% appearing a single time and under 7% taken by the ten largest. This specimen consisted of PBMCs from the stem cell graft donor, obtained from the stem cell graft. The J gene is TRBJ2-1, the V gene TRBV24-1; 11 positions agree with TRBD1. The receptor was derived from a human donor who donated a stem cell graft to a child with combined immunodeficiency. The CDR3 spells CATSDSSGTGGYNEQFF. As DNA, the CDR3 is TGTGCCACCAGTGATTCTTCCGGGACAGGGGGTTACAATGAGCAGTTCTTC.